Below, 9 T cell receptor beta chains from the same sample are listed, as sequenced in a study of response to subunit inactivated influenza vaccine. From the RT-PCR reads, TCRdb called clonotypes with MiXCR, one entry per CDR3 protein. The sample lists roughly 570,000 distinct CDR3 sequences; around 13% were seen once. This specimen was PBMCs from blood, taken 40 to 50 days after vaccination. These receptor sequences come from a man aged 45 to 65 who received an inactivated influenza vaccine.

The chain joins TRBV5-1 to TRBJ2-5, with D hard to call. This CDR3 is built from 13 residues. Between the trimmed V and J ends, which lost 5 bases and 1 base, there was a span of 9 bases. The germline V gene encodes CDR1 SGHRS and CDR2 YFSETQ. The CDR3 DNA is TGCGCCAGCAGAGCTAAGGTCCAAGAGACCCAGTACTTC. Translated: CASRAKVQETQYF.

This clonotype was observed a few times. The chain links TRBV5-1 to TRBJ2-7, with TRBD1 matching over 7 bases. CDR3 length equals 14 residues. CDR1 and CDR2 (germline): SGHRS, YFSETQ. V shed 3 bases, J shed 3 bases, and the junction held 6 bases outside the gene matches. The CDR3 DNA reads as TGCGCCAGCAGCTATACGGGACAGAGCTACGAGCAGTACTTC. It specifies CASSYTGQSYEQYF. The variable domain in full, with the rest retrieved from reference TRBV5-1 and TRBJ2-7, is KAGVTQTPRYLIKTRGQQVTLSCSPISGHRSVSWYQQTPGQGLQFLFEYFSETQRNKGNFPGRFSGRQFSNSRSEMNVSTLELGDSALYLCASSYTGQSYEQYFGPGTRLTVT.

The chain is built from TRBV11-2 and TRBJ2-7; D possibly corresponds to TRBD1 (6 bases). This CDR3 is 18 amino acids long. CDR1 and CDR2 from the germline V gene are SGHAT and FQNNGV. V lost 3 bases, J lost 0 bases, and 21 bases lay in between. CDR3 residues: CASSFRPVDRLYSYEQYF. The CDR3 DNA sequence: TGTGCCAGCAGCTTCCGGCCGGTTGACAGGCTGTACTCCTACGAGCAGTACTTC.

This clonotype was seen a handful of times. The chain employs TRBV11-2 and TRBJ2-3; 7 nucleotides agree with TRBD2. Germline V CDR1 and CDR2: SGHAT, FQNNGV. This CDR3 contains 17 residues. The V and J ends lost 1 base and 0 bases, in that order; junction bases with no gene match: 7. This CDR3 reads CASSLGSLAASTDTQYF. The CDR3 DNA follows: TGTGCCAGCAGCTTAGGTTCCCTAGCGGCTAGCACAGATACGCAGTATTTT.

V is TRBV5-1 and J is TRBJ2-2, with D perhaps given as TRBD1 or TRBD2 (5 bases each). The ends were cut back, 0 bases at V and 1 base at J, with 10 bases in the middle. This CDR3 has 16 residues. Germline CDR1 and CDR2: SGHRS and YFSETQ. The CDR3 DNA sequence: TGCGCCAGCAGCTTGGTTGGGGGTGAGAACACCGGGGAGCTGTTTTTT. Its translation is CASSLVGGENTGELFF.

In this sample, this clonotype turned up a few times. The chain links TRBV27 to TRBJ1-2; D remains unclear. The CDR3 is 13 residues long. Between the trimmed V and J ends, which lost 6 bases and 5 bases, there was a span of 13 bases. Germline assignment: CDR1 MNHEY and CDR2 SMNVEV (reference sequence). The CDR3: CASSPSIGYGYTF. The CDR3 DNA reads as TGTGCCAGCAGCCCGAGTATAGGGTATGGCTACACCTTC.

A few counts support this clonotype. This chain links TRBV5-1 with TRBJ2-5; 7 bases match TRBD1. In germline, CDR1 is SGHRS, CDR2 YFSETQ. The V segment lost 6 bases and the J segment 3 bases; nucleotides outside the gene matches: 5. The CDR3 totals 13 residues. The CDR3 bases are TGCGCCAGCAACCCTACAGGGGAAGAGACCCAGTACTTC. As protein: CASNPTGEETQYF.

A few counts support this clonotype. The rearrangement uses TRBV5-1 and TRBJ2-5, with D tentatively TRBD1 (6 bases). Trimming pared 4 bases from V and 2 bases from J, leaving 9 bases between. Germline V gene lookup returns CDR1 SGHRS and CDR2 YFSETQ. The CDR3 has 13 residues. CDR3 DNA: TGCGCCAGCAGCACCCAGGGGCAAGAGACCCAGTACTTC. Amino acids: CASSTQGQETQYF.

This clonotype occurred a few times. This chain connects TRBV20-1 to TRBJ1-1; maybe TRBD1 (6 bases). V lost 2 bases and J lost 1, with 11 bases in between. This CDR3 is built from 14 residues. The germline gives CDR1 DFQATT, CDR2 SNEGSKA (reference sequence). Here the CDR3 DNA reads TGCAGTGCTAGAAAGGGACAACCGAACACTGAAGCTTTCTTT. Translating gives CSARKGQPNTEAFF.